This passage covers 30 T cell receptor beta chains from one sample sequenced in a study of cytomegalovirus exposure and HLA in healthy donors. PCR primers comprised 60 Vbeta and 13 Jbeta primers. Data came from immunoSEQ multiplex PCR; TCRdb stores just in-frame clones and leaves some out. In the table there are around 150,000 clones, around 75% of which are singletons. The sequenced material came from PBMCs. These receptors originate from a man between 40 and 49 years old in good health and CMV-seronegative.

The chain uses TRBV28 and TRBJ1-2; 10 nucleotides line up with TRBD1. Germline CDR1 reads MDHEN; CDR2 reads SYDVKM. Losses at the gene ends were 5 bases for V and 3 bases for J; bases not matched to a gene: 9. The CDR3 length is 16 residues. The CDR3 reads CASSPGTGERDYGYTF. The CDR3 DNA follows: TGTGCCAGCAGTCCGGGGACAGGGGAACGGGACTATGGCTACACCTTC.

This clone was counted only a few times. This chain connects TRBV28 to TRBJ2-6; D remains unclear. Germline V lookup: CDR1 MDHEN, CDR2 SYDVKM. Trimming took 5 bases from V and 1 from J, leaving 9 bases between them. This CDR3 contains 15 residues. CDR3: CASSILVSGANVLTF. CDR3 DNA: TGTGCCAGCAGTATATTAGTGTCTGGGGCCAACGTCCTGACTTTC.

The chain links TRBV29-1 to TRBJ2-2, with TRBD1 matching over 10 bases. The CDR3 is made up of 19 amino acids. Germline CDR1 SQVTM, CDR2 ANQGSEA. V gave up 0 bases and J gave up 4 bases; unmatched junction bases: 14. CDR3 sequence: CSVEEGRLTGGASTGELFF. In DNA form, the CDR3 reads TGCAGCGTTGAAGAAGGGCGCCTGACAGGGGGCGCTAGCACCGGGGAGCTGTTTTTT.

V gene TRBV11-2 combines with J gene TRBJ2-7, with 7 bases that match TRBD1. V shed 4 bases and J 3 bases; nucleotides not matched to a gene: 9. This CDR3 comprises 15 residues. Per germline, CDR1 SGHAT and CDR2 FQNNGV. CDR3 protein: CASSSVAPGGYEQYF. CDR3 bases: TGTGCCAGCAGCTCTGTCGCCCCAGGGGGCTACGAGCAGTACTTC.

The chain carries TRBV5-1 and TRBJ1-2, with TRBD1 matching over 7 bases. Trimming at V came to 2 bases and at J to 4 bases, leaving 11 bases not matched to a gene. The germline gives CDR1 SGHRS, CDR2 YFSETQ. The CDR3 consists of 16 residues. The CDR3: CASSFNLGQSGYGYTF. The CDR3, as DNA: TGCGCCAGCAGCTTTAACTTGGGACAGTCCGGCTATGGCTACACCTTC.

The chain carries TRBV7-3 and TRBJ2-1; 8 bases map to TRBD2. The trim removed 8 bases at V and 4 bases at J, leaving 7 bases unmatched. This CDR3 contains 14 residues. Per the germline V gene, CDR1 is SGHTA and CDR2 is FQGTGA. In DNA form, the CDR3 reads TGTGCCAGCCCCGTAACTAGCGGATACAATGAGCAGTTCTTC. Translation gives CASPVTSGYNEQFF. Using reference TRBV7-3 and TRBJ2-1 for the parts outside the CDR3, the full variable domain is GAGVSQTPSNKVTEKGKYVELRCDPISGHTALYWYRQSLGQGPEFLIYFQGTGAADDSGLPNDRFFAVRPEGSVSTLKIQRTERGDSAVYLCASPVTSGYNEQFFGPGTRLTVL.

V and J are TRBV6-5 and TRBJ1-4; TRBD1 is a possible D gene (5 bases). Trimming shortened V by 4 bases and J by 4 bases, and 13 bases separated the two germline ends. The CDR3 length is 15 residues. Germline loops: CDR1 MNHEY, CDR2 SVGAGI. CDR3 DNA: TGTGCCAGCAGTTCGGGGGGGACGGGTAATGAAAAACTGTTTTTT. Translated, it gives CASSSGGTGNEKLFF.

This chain joins TRBV7-2 and TRBJ2-5; 7 nucleotides line up with TRBD1. Germline V gives CDR1 SGHTA, CDR2 FQGNSA. Trimming cost V 4 bases and J 0 bases; bases outside gene matches: 2. This CDR3 has 14 residues. CDR3 in DNA: TGTGCCAGCAGCTGGACAGGCCACCAAGAGACCCAGTACTTC. It encodes CASSWTGHQETQYF. Complete variable domain (other parts from reference TRBV7-2 and TRBJ2-5): GAGVSQSPSNKVTEKGKDVELRCDPISGHTALYWYRQSLGQGLEFLIYFQGNSAPDKSGLPSDRFSAERTGGSVSTLTIQRTQQEDSAVYLCASSWTGHQETQYFGPGTRLLVL.

CDR3 residues: CASSILAGGEQFF. DNA of the CDR3: TGTGCCAGCAGCATACTAGCGGGGGGGGAGCAGTTCTTC. The chain joins TRBV9 to TRBJ2-1; 13 nucleotides match TRBD2. Germline trimming cut 4 bases from V and 10 bases from J; bases unmatched to any gene: 2. This CDR3 comprises 13 residues. Germline CDR1 and CDR2: SGDLS and YYNGEE. Looking up the rest from reference TRBV9 and TRBJ2-1 gives the full variable domain: DSGVTQTPKHLITATGQRVTLRCSPRSGDLSVYWYQQSLDQGLQFLIQYYNGEERAKGNILERFSAQQFPDLHSELNLSSLELGDSALYFCASSILAGGEQFFGPGTRLTVL.

This clone was counted ten times or more. The CDR3 sequence is CASSRAGTLYNSPLHF. DNA of the CDR3: TGTGCCAGCAGCCGAGCTGGGACACTCTATAATTCACCCCTCCACTTT. The chain has TRBV14 and TRBJ1-6, with D possibly matching TRBD1 (6 bases). V was clipped by 4 bases and J by 3 bases, with 13 bases between them. There are 16 residues in the CDR3. Germline V gene data show CDR1 as SGHDN and CDR2 as FVKESK.

V gene TRBV25-1 combines with J gene TRBJ2-7; D perhaps matches TRBD2 (5 bases). Germline V gene sequence: CDR1 MGHDK, CDR2 SYGVNS. V was clipped by 5 bases and J by 6 bases, with 14 bases between them. This CDR3 is built from 13 residues. The CDR3 DNA follows: TGTGCCAGCAGTTGGGATTTGGGAGCCGAGCAGTACTTC. It codes for CASSWDLGAEQYF.

V and J are TRBV29-1 and TRBJ2-1; D is possibly TRBD2 (5 bases). V was pared by 7 bases and J by 0 bases, with 16 bases between. Germline CDR1 is SQVTM and CDR2 is ANQGSEA. The CDR3 length is 15 residues. The CDR3 region is CSATDWTSSYNEQFF. The DNA of the CDR3 is TGCAGCGCCACGGACTGGACGAGCTCCTACAATGAGCAGTTCTTC.

CDR3 bases: TGTGCCAGCAGTCAACAGGGGGCAGGGAACACCGGGGAGCTGTTTTTT. It is translated as CASSQQGAGNTGELFF. The chain is built from TRBV2 and TRBJ2-2, with TRBD1 identical over 9 bases. CDR3 length equals 16 residues. From germline, CDR1 is SNHLY and CDR2 FYNNEI. V lost 5 bases to trimming and J lost 1 base; unmatched junction nucleotides: 5. The complete variable domain, with remaining parts taken from reference TRBV2 and TRBJ2-2, reads EPEVTQTPSHQVTQMGQEVILRCVPISNHLYFYWYRQILGQKVEFLVSFYNNEISEKSEIFDDQFSVERPDGSNFTLKIRSTKLEDSAMYFCASSQQGAGNTGELFFGEGSRLTVL.

J is TRBJ1-4 and V is TRBV9; 7 bases match TRBD1. The CDR3 is made up of 15 amino acids. Losses at the gene ends were 6 bases for V and 6 bases for J; bases not matched to a gene: 11. CDR1 and CDR2 from the germline V gene are SGDLS and YYNGEE. CDR3 nucleotide sequence: TGTGCCAGCACCGCTTTGGGACAGCCCTATGAAAAACTGTTTTTT. It translates to CASTALGQPYEKLFF.

This chain links TRBV5-4 with TRBJ1-1, with D possibly matching TRBD1 (6 bases). Trimming took 4 bases from V and 1 from J, leaving 11 bases between them. This CDR3 is built from 14 residues. Germline CDR1 SGHNT, CDR2 YYREEE (reference sequence). CDR3 residues: CASSVGHWNTEAFF. CDR3 DNA sequence: TGTGCCAGCAGCGTGGGACACTGGAACACTGAAGCTTTCTTT.

About this clone: The same CDR3 arises from other DNA sequences in this sample as well. This chain links TRBV7-2 with TRBJ1-1; D not resolved. Germline V gene data show CDR1 as SGHTA and CDR2 as FQGNSA. V lost 5 bases to trimming and J lost 2 bases, with 12 bases between them. The CDR3 loop spans 14 amino acids. The DNA of the CDR3 is TGTGCCAGCAGCCTAGTTCGGGGAAACACTGAAGCTTTCTTT. Amino acid sequence: CASSLVRGNTEAFF.

The V and J genes are TRBV5-1 and TRBJ1-6; 9 nucleotides agree with TRBD1. The CDR3 runs to 15 residues. Looked up from germline, CDR1 is SGHRS and CDR2 is YFSETQ. J lost 5 bases, V lost 4 bases, and 4 bases had no gene match. CDR3 nucleotide sequence: TGCGCCAGCAGCGCCCGGGACAGGGATAATTCACCCCTCCACTTT. It specifies CASSARDRDNSPLHF.

V usage is TRBV2 and J usage is TRBJ2-5; D might be TRBD1 (6 bases). V lost 7 bases to trimming and J lost 5 bases, with 8 bases between them. Germline-derived CDR1 and CDR2 are SNHLY and FYNNEI. There are 11 residues in the CDR3. CDR3 sequence: CASTRGETQYF. CDR3 nucleotides: TGTGCCAGCACCAGGGGTGAGACCCAGTACTTC.

The J gene is TRBJ2-5, the V gene TRBV5-4; TRBD1 is a possible D gene (5 bases). CDR3 length: 16 amino acids. Germline V gene sequence: CDR1 SGHNT, CDR2 YYREEE (reference sequence). V lost 2 bases and J 0 bases, leaving 14 bases between the germline ends. CDR3: CASSLRPPGYQETQYF. For the CDR3, the DNA is TGTGCCAGCAGCTTACGCCCCCCAGGGTACCAAGAGACCCAGTACTTC.

This clone was recorded once. The chain recombines TRBV5-4 with TRBJ2-3; 7 bases map to TRBD2. Germline V gives CDR1 SGHNT, CDR2 YYREEE (reference sequence). The CDR3 extends over 15 amino acids. The ends lost 5 bases at V and 7 bases at J; junction bases unmatched: 13. For the CDR3, the DNA is TGTGCCAGCAGTGCTCCGGGACTACTCTGGCATACGCAGTATTTT. Translating gives CASSAPGLLWHTQYF.

CDR3 bases: TGTGCCAGCTCACGTTCAGTTGGGAGCTCCTACAATGAGCAGTTCTTC. Translated, it gives CASSRSVGSSYNEQFF. The rearrangement joins TRBV18 to TRBJ2-1, with a possible D match to TRBD2 (5 bases). Germline V gives CDR1 KGHSH, CDR2 LQKENI. Between the trimmed V and J ends, which lost 4 bases and 0 bases, there was a span of 13 bases. The CDR3 consists of 16 residues.

The J gene is TRBJ2-5, the V gene TRBV30, with D possibly matching TRBD1 (5 bases). This CDR3 spans 15 amino acids. The V end lost 2 bases, the J end lost 7 bases, and 20 bases lay between the germline ends. Germline CDR1 and CDR2: GTSNPN and SVGIG (reference sequence). The CDR3 DNA reads as TGTGCCTGGAGTTGGAATGGGGTCAGCCAGGGGACCCAGTACTTC. Translated: CAWSWNGVSQGTQYF.

The V and J genes are TRBV5-6 and TRBJ2-7, with 10 bases lining up with TRBD2. The CDR3 is 15 amino acids. V was pared by 4 bases and J by 5 bases, with 9 bases of the junction left unmatched. Germline CDR1 is SGHDT and CDR2 is YYEEEE. The CDR3 region has the DNA TGTGCCAGCAGCCAACCTAGCGGGAGATTGAACGAGCAGTACTTC. Translation gives CASSQPSGRLNEQYF.

The V call is TRBV5-1, the J call TRBJ1-1, with D possibly TRBD1 on 5 matching bases. V was trimmed by 2 bases and J by 5 bases, leaving 13 bases between them. The CDR3 has 14 amino acids. Germline lookup yields CDR1 SGHRS and CDR2 YFSETQ. CDR3 amino acids: CASSFSRDATEAFF. DNA of the CDR3: TGCGCCAGCAGCTTTAGCAGGGATGCGACTGAAGCTTTCTTT.

The chain employs TRBV28 and TRBJ1-5, with D unclear. V shed 7 bases and J shed 1 base, with 14 bases lying between them. In germline, CDR1 is MDHEN, CDR2 SYDVKM. The CDR3 totals 15 residues. DNA of the CDR3: TGTGCCAGCAAAGTCTCGAGGGTCAGCAATCAGCCCCAGCATTTT. Translating it yields CASKVSRVSNQPQHF.

This clone appeared a single time. The chain uses TRBV2 and TRBJ2-1; 11 nucleotides align to TRBD2. Germline trimming cut 6 bases from V and 15 bases from J; bases unmatched to any gene: 7. The germline V gene encodes CDR1 SNHLY and CDR2 FYNNEI. This CDR3 is built from 12 residues. The CDR3 DNA follows: TGTGCCAGCAGGGCTAGCGGGGGGCATATGTTCTTC. Translated: CASRASGGHMFF.

The chain employs TRBV7-9 and TRBJ2-7; D might be TRBD2 (5 bases). The germline V gene has CDR1 SEHNR and CDR2 FQNEAQ (reference sequence). Trimming took 5 bases from V and 5 from J, leaving 10 bases between them. The CDR3 is made up of 12 amino acids. Written as DNA, the CDR3 is TGTGCCAGCAGCCCCTTAGCGAACGAGCAGTACTTC. Protein sequence: CASSPLANEQYF. Full variable domain (missing parts from reference TRBV7-9 and TRBJ2-7): DTGVSQNPRHKITKRGQNVTFRCDPISEHNRLYWYRQTLGQGPEFLTYFQNEAQLEKSRLLSDRFSAERPKGSFSTLEIQRTEQGDSAMYLCASSPLANEQYFGPGTRLTVT.

The V call is TRBV6-5, the J call TRBJ2-2, with D possibly being TRBD2 (7 bases). The ends were cut back, 4 bases at V and 8 bases at J, with 14 bases in the middle. There are 14 residues in the CDR3. The germline CDR1 and CDR2 sequences are MNHEY and SVGAGI. The CDR3 loop is CASSFGGGRGELFF. The CDR3 DNA follows: TGTGCCAGCAGTTTTGGGGGCGGGAGAGGGGAGCTGTTTTTT.

This clone was counted a single time. The chain recombines TRBV11-3 with TRBJ2-1; TRBD1 aligns across 8 bases. Losses at the gene ends were 5 bases for V and 5 bases for J; bases not matched to a gene: 11. The CDR3 loop spans 16 amino acids. From germline, CDR1 is SGHNT and CDR2 YENEEA. CDR3 protein: CASSGQGVAVHNEQFF. CDR3 nucleotide sequence: TGTGCCAGCAGCGGACAGGGAGTAGCGGTACACAATGAGCAGTTCTTC.

The chain recombines TRBV6-1 with TRBJ2-7, with TRBD1 matching over 7 bases. Germline assignment: CDR1 MNHNS and CDR2 SASEGT. The V gene end was trimmed by 5 bases and the J gene end by 3 bases; junction bases not matched to a gene: 7. The CDR3 length is 14 residues. CDR3 coding DNA: TGTGCCAGCAGTACCGGGACAGCGGACTACGAGCAGTACTTC. Its protein is CASSTGTADYEQYF.